The next 29 T cell receptor beta chains were all read from a single sample in a study of OX40 agonist ivuxolimab in advanced cancers. Here immunoSEQ multiplex PCR was the method, and the copy in TCRdb shows in-frame clones only, minus some. This table holds tens of thousands of clones, roughly 85% found once. The sample consisted of CD4+ or CD8+ T cells sorted from blood, taken in a trial of the OX40 agonist ivuxolimab. The receptors stem from an adult with an advanced solid tumor such as melanoma, head and neck, liver or kidney cancer.

The genes are TRBV19 and TRBJ1-1; D is unclear. Per germline, CDR1 LNHDA and CDR2 SQIVND (reference sequence). V was pared by 1 base and J by 4 bases, with 10 bases between. There are 14 residues in the CDR3. The CDR3 nucleotides are TGTGCCAGTAGTATAGTAAAAGGAGGCACTGAAGCTTTCTTT. It yields the protein CASSIVKGGTEAFF.

V is TRBV11-2 and J is TRBJ2-5, with D tentatively TRBD1 or TRBD2 (5 bases each). V lost 1 base and J 0 bases, leaving 12 bases between the germline ends. This CDR3 is built from 16 residues. From germline, CDR1 is SGHAT and CDR2 FQNNGV. CDR3 sequence reads: CASSLGGTVYQETQYF. The CDR3 DNA follows: TGTGCCAGCAGCTTAGGAGGGACGGTGTACCAAGAGACCCAGTACTTC.

The rearrangement uses TRBV5-1 and TRBJ2-7, with 7 bases lining up with TRBD1. The CDR3 covers 14 residues. The germline gives CDR1 SGHRS, CDR2 YFSETQ. Losses at the gene ends were 2 bases for V and 3 bases for J; bases not matched to a gene: 5. CDR3 region: CASSFETGFYEQYF. CDR3 DNA sequence: TGCGCCAGCAGCTTCGAGACAGGGTTCTACGAGCAGTACTTC.

V is TRBV19 and J is TRBJ1-1; D gene unclear. Trimming took 2 bases from V and 3 from J, leaving 16 bases between them. The CDR3 loop spans 16 amino acids. Germline V gene data show CDR1 as LNHDA and CDR2 as SQIVND (reference sequence). The CDR3 region has the DNA TGTGCCAGTAGTATAAGAGGTAGGGTCACGGACACTGAAGCTTTCTTT. This gives the protein CASSIRGRVTDTEAFF.

The chain recombines TRBV13 with TRBJ2-1; perhaps TRBD2 as D (6 bases). V dropped 3 bases and J dropped 1 base, with 7 bases sitting between them. Germline CDR1 PRHDT, CDR2 FYEKMQ (reference sequence). The CDR3 runs to 14 residues. The DNA for the CDR3 is TGTGCCAGCAGCTTGGGGGGATCCTACAATGAGCAGTTCTTC. Translated: CASSLGGSYNEQFF.

The J gene is TRBJ2-1, the V gene TRBV6-5, with D unclear. This CDR3 spans 13 amino acids. Trimming removed 2 bases at V and 5 bases at J, with 7 bases between. Germline CDR1 MNHEY, CDR2 SVGAGI. The CDR3 protein is CASSYRTHNEQFF. The CDR3 coding sequence is TGTGCCAGCAGTTACCGTACACACAATGAGCAGTTCTTC.

The chain combines TRBV15 with TRBJ2-7, with TRBD1 as a possible D gene (6 bases). There are 12 residues in the CDR3. Trimming shortened V by 2 bases and J by 8 bases, and 10 bases separated the two germline ends. CDR1 and CDR2 from the germline V gene are LNHNV and YYDKDF (reference sequence). The CDR3 DNA sequence: TGTGCCACCAGCAGACCAGGGGACAAGCAGTACTTC. Translation gives CATSRPGDKQYF.

This clone has only a few counts. The chain links TRBV28 to TRBJ2-7; no reliable D call. The CDR3 contains 13 residues. The germline V gene has CDR1 MDHEN and CDR2 SYDVKM. With 2 bases removed from V and 1 base from J, the gap between germline ends came to 6 bases. CDR3 sequence: CASSLADSYEQYF. The CDR3 DNA reads TGTGCCAGCAGTTTAGCGGATTCCTACGAGCAGTACTTC.

CDR3 sequence: CASSLGQGNYGYTF. The CDR3, as DNA: TGTGCCAGCAGCCTAGGACAGGGCAACTATGGCTACACCTTC. This chain uses TRBV14 with TRBJ1-2; 8 bases line up with TRBD1. From germline, CDR1 is SGHDN and CDR2 FVKESK. This CDR3 region has 14 residues. V lost 4 bases and J lost 2; bases outside the gene matches: 3.

As DNA, the CDR3 is TGTGCCAGCAGCCCGGTGCGCGGGACTAGCGGCCGGGCGGGGGATACGCAGTATTTT. It specifies CASSPVRGTSGRAGDTQYF. V gene TRBV11-2 combines with J gene TRBJ2-3; 11 bases agree with TRBD2. Germline assignment: CDR1 SGHAT and CDR2 FQNNGV. Trimming cost V 5 bases and J 6 bases; bases outside gene matches: 19. CDR3 size: 19 residues.

The rearrangement uses TRBV11-2 and TRBJ2-1, with D unresolved. The germline gives CDR1 SGHAT, CDR2 FQNNGV. CDR3 size: 12 residues. Between the trimmed V and J ends, which lost 1 base and 3 bases, there was a span of 1 base. CDR3 nucleotide sequence: TGTGCCAGCAGCTTAGGCTACAATGAGCAGTTCTTC. It specifies CASSLGYNEQFF.

CDR3 nucleotides: TGTGCCAGCAGCCCAGGCCCCGGGGAAAACATTCAGTACTTC. This translates into CASSPGPGENIQYF. The chain combines TRBV9 with TRBJ2-4; tentatively, D is TRBD2 (5 bases). Per germline, CDR1 SGDLS and CDR2 YYNGEE. The CDR3 extends over 14 amino acids. The V and J ends lost 4 bases and 5 bases respectively, with 13 bases between them.

V usage is TRBV7-8 and J usage is TRBJ2-7; D possibly matches TRBD1 or TRBD2 (7 bases each). Trimming removed 5 bases from V and 3 bases from J, with 20 bases in between. This CDR3 region has 16 residues. Germline loops: CDR1 SGHVS, CDR2 FQNEAQ. The CDR3 is CASSVGGGDSNYEQYF. The CDR3, as DNA: TGTGCCAGCAGCGTAGGGGGAGGGGACAGCAACTACGAGCAGTACTTC.

The chain uses TRBV19 and TRBJ2-7; either TRBD1 or TRBD2 may fit D (5 bases each). V was clipped by 5 bases and J by 1 base, with 9 bases between them. This CDR3 has 13 residues. The germline CDR1 and CDR2 sequences are LNHDA and SQIVND (reference sequence). The CDR3 loop is CASSPGPSYEQYF. The CDR3 DNA follows: TGTGCCAGTAGTCCGGGGCCATCCTACGAGCAGTACTTC.

The J gene is TRBJ2-1, the V gene TRBV6-4, with 11 bases matching TRBD1. The CDR3 is 16 residues long. Germline CDR1 reads MRHNA; CDR2 reads SNTAGT. V lost 0 bases, J lost 7 bases, and 5 bases stayed unmatched. The CDR3 nucleotides read TGTGCCAGCAGTGACTCGATTGGGACAGGGGGGAATGAGCAGTTCTTC. This encodes CASSDSIGTGGNEQFF.

This chain joins TRBV30 and TRBJ1-2, with unresolved D. The germline gives CDR1 GTSNPN, CDR2 SVGIG (reference sequence). The CDR3 sequence is 12 residues long. Trimming left V 0 bases short and J 5 bases short, with 7 bases between. The CDR3 reads CAWSVGLYGYTF. The CDR3 nucleotides are TGTGCCTGGAGTGTGGGTCTTTATGGCTACACCTTC. Using reference TRBV30 and TRBJ1-2 for the parts outside the CDR3, the full variable domain is SQTIHQWPATLVQPVGSPLSLECTVEGTSNPNLYWYRQAAGRGLQLLFYSVGIGQISSEVPQNLSASRPQDRQFILSSKKLLLSDSGFYLCAWSVGLYGYTFGSGTRLTVV.

This clone came up a few times. The gene calls are TRBV5-6 and TRBJ2-3, with D hard to call. Germline CDR1 is SGHDT and CDR2 is YYEEEE. V shed 1 base and J shed 4 bases, with 16 bases lying between them. The CDR3 contains 16 residues. The chain's CDR3 is CASSLIADNVADTQYF. The CDR3 region has the DNA TGTGCCAGCAGCTTGATCGCAGATAACGTAGCAGATACGCAGTATTTT.

The J gene is TRBJ2-2, the V gene TRBV7-9, with 8 bases fitting TRBD2. V gave up 2 bases and J gave up 3 bases; unmatched junction bases: 5. The CDR3 is made up of 16 amino acids. Germline loops: CDR1 SEHNR, CDR2 FQNEAQ (reference sequence). CDR3 sequence reads: CASSLLRGAYTGELFF. CDR3 coding DNA: TGTGCCAGCAGCTTATTGCGGGGGGCCTACACCGGGGAGCTGTTTTTT. Full variable domain (rest looked up from reference TRBV7-9 and TRBJ2-2): DTGVSQNPRHKITKRGQNVTFRCDPISEHNRLYWYRQTLGQGPEFLTYFQNEAQLEKSRLLSDRFSAERPKGSFSTLEIQRTEQGDSAMYLCASSLLRGAYTGELFFGEGSRLTVL.

The chain links TRBV27 to TRBJ2-7, with 8 bases lining up with TRBD1. This CDR3 region has 14 residues. Trimming at V came to 3 bases and at J to 4 bases, leaving 5 bases not matched to a gene. Germline lookup yields CDR1 MNHEY and CDR2 SMNVEV (reference sequence). CDR3 amino acids: CASSLMTGAYEQYF. Written as DNA, the CDR3 is TGTGCCAGCAGTTTGATGACAGGGGCTTACGAGCAGTACTTC.

The J gene is TRBJ1-4, the V gene TRBV6-1; D possibly corresponds to TRBD1 (5 bases). The CDR3 length is 15 residues. Germline V gives CDR1 MNHNS, CDR2 SASEGT. V was cut by 1 base and J by 7 bases, with 13 bases left in between. CDR3 amino acids: CASSEGQGGGEKLFF. The CDR3 region has the DNA TGTGCCAGCAGTGAAGGCCAGGGAGGAGGTGAAAAACTGTTTTTT.

V usage is TRBV7-8 and J usage is TRBJ1-1; the match to TRBD1 covers 7 bases. Trimming at V came to 7 bases and at J to 1 base, leaving 9 bases not matched to a gene. This CDR3 has 15 residues. Germline CDR1 reads SGHVS; CDR2 reads FQNEAQ. CDR3: CASTWDSGPNTEAFF. DNA of the CDR3: TGTGCCAGCACTTGGGACAGCGGGCCGAACACTGAAGCTTTCTTT. Supplemented by reference TRBV7-8 and TRBJ1-1, the full variable domain reads GAGVSQSPRYKVAKRGQDVALRCDPISGHVSLFWYQQALGQGPEFLTYFQNEAQLDKSGLPSDRFFAERPEGSVSTLKIQRTQQEDSAVYLCASTWDSGPNTEAFFGQGTRLTVV.

This sequence joins TRBV4-1 and TRBJ2-7; 9 bases map to TRBD2. The CDR3 consists of 16 residues. V shed 1 base and J 2 bases; nucleotides not matched to a gene: 6. Germline CDR1 reads MGHRA; CDR2 reads YSYEKL. The CDR3 is CASSQGGGRETYEQYF. The CDR3 DNA follows: TGCGCCAGCAGCCAAGGGGGCGGGAGGGAGACCTACGAGCAGTACTTC.

This chain joins TRBV13 and TRBJ2-3; 8 bases agree with TRBD1. This CDR3 is built from 16 residues. V lost 5 bases to trimming and J lost 5 bases; unmatched junction nucleotides: 12. CDR1 is PRHDT and CDR2 is FYEKMQ in the germline V gene (reference sequence). The CDR3 DNA follows: TGTGCCAGCAGCCCACCCAGGGGGCAGGAGAGAGATACGCAGTATTTT. Residues: CASSPPRGQERDTQYF.

This clone was picked up a small number of times. The chain combines TRBV7-9 with TRBJ1-5, with TRBD1 matching 9 bases. J was trimmed by 5 bases and V by 5 bases; bases with no gene match: 7. This CDR3 region has 15 residues. Per the germline V gene, CDR1 is SEHNR and CDR2 is FQNEAQ (reference sequence). CDR3 residues: CASSDTGGSDQPQHF. Here the CDR3 DNA reads TGTGCCAGCAGCGATACAGGGGGCTCAGATCAGCCCCAGCATTTT.

This chain joins TRBV5-1 and TRBJ1-2; TRBD1 aligns across 7 bases. The CDR3 is 14 amino acids. V trimming: 0 bases; J trimming: 5 bases; junction bases outside the gene matches: 4. Germline lookup yields CDR1 SGHRS and CDR2 YFSETQ. This chain's CDR3 is CASSLGQGSYGYTF. CDR3 bases: TGCGCCAGCAGCTTGGGACAGGGAAGTTATGGCTACACCTTC. Variable domain in full (rest from reference TRBV5-1 and TRBJ1-2): KAGVTQTPRYLIKTRGQQVTLSCSPISGHRSVSWYQQTPGQGLQFLFEYFSETQRNKGNFPGRFSGRQFSNSRSEMNVSTLELGDSALYLCASSLGQGSYGYTFGSGTRLTVV.

The chain combines TRBV19 with TRBJ1-1; no reliable D call. Between the trimmed V and J ends, which lost 1 base and 0 bases, there was a span of 3 bases. The CDR3 is 13 amino acids. CDR1 and CDR2 (germline): LNHDA, SQIVND (reference sequence). This CDR3 reads CASSIGVNTEAFF. Written as DNA, the CDR3 is TGTGCCAGTAGTATAGGGGTGAACACTGAAGCTTTCTTT.

This clone has only one observation. The chain is built from TRBV27 and TRBJ2-7; TRBD2 agrees at 9 bases. V trimming: 7 bases; J trimming: 4 bases; junction bases outside the gene matches: 11. Germline V gene data show CDR1 as MNHEY and CDR2 as SMNVEV (reference sequence). This CDR3 has 15 amino acids. The CDR3 nucleotides read TGTGCCAGCACTTGGTATAGCGGGAGCGGATACGAGCAGTACTTC. This gives the protein CASTWYSGSGYEQYF.

The V and J genes are TRBV4-1 and TRBJ2-1; a weak D match, TRBD2 (6 bases). The V end lost 6 bases, the J end lost 10 bases, and 13 bases lay between the germline ends. The CDR3 consists of 12 residues. Germline CDR1 and CDR2: MGHRA and YSYEKL. CDR3 region: CASSRDSGEQFF. The DNA for the CDR3 is TGCGCCAGCAGTCGGGACTCGGGGGAGCAGTTCTTC.

The chain is built from TRBV9 and TRBJ1-5; D is uncertain. The CDR3 consists of 15 residues. The germline V gene has CDR1 SGDLS and CDR2 YYNGEE. Between the trimmed V and J ends, which lost 3 bases and 0 bases, there was a span of 10 bases. The CDR3 region is CASSATSGSNQPQHF. DNA for the CDR3: TGTGCCAGCAGCGCCACATCGGGTAGCAATCAGCCCCAGCATTTT.